Listed below are T cell receptor beta chains from one sample, sequenced in a study of shared clonotypes between healthy human individuals. Sequencing was performed with immunoSEQ multiplex PCR; in TCRdb, only in-frame clones are kept and a portion is missing. There are approximately 1,500,000 clones in the sample; roughly 96% occur only once, and over 1% lies in the top ten. The specimen was naive CD4+ T cells sorted from blood. The receptors derive from a young man in good health. Both conserved end residues are trimmed from each CDR3.

V gene,J gene,CDR3 protein
TRBV6-5,TRBJ2-7,ASSYSPDSYEQY
TRBV6-5,TRBJ2-1,ASSYTGAYNEQF
TRBV29-1,TRBJ2-7,SVVSPRRGDLYYEQY
TRBV1,TRBJ1-5,TSSHQKEPQH
TRBV18,TRBJ1-3,ASSFSDSLGNTIY
TRBV18,TRBJ2-3,ASSPEGARDTQY
TRBV9,TRBJ2-1,ASSVGLGAGEQF
TRBV7-9,TRBJ2-2,ALRGRSNGELF
TRBV19,TRBJ2-2,ASSMNPPRQGYSGELF
TRBV29-1,TRBJ2-1,SVGFRGNEQF
TRBV5-1,TRBJ2-7,ASSPELHGDGHEQY
TRBV15,TRBJ1-5,ATSRDPQGGDQPQH
TRBV29-1,TRBJ2-7,SVATGDPYEQY
TRBV30,TRBJ2-1,AWSFSLADEQF
TRBV11-2,TRBJ2-1,ASSLFRREGENEQF
TRBV4-3,TRBJ2-1,ASSQETTSGSMKF
TRBV11-3,TRBJ2-1,ASSLLAGANLEQF
TRBV9,TRBJ2-2,ASSVTSNTGELF
TRBV7-9,TRBJ2-7,ASSLGGQTSDEQY
TRBV28,TRBJ1-1,ASSTLMVGTEAF
TRBV2,TRBJ2-1,ASRASNRGYYNEQF
TRBV10-3,TRBJ2-1,AISGGLAIPSFYNEQF
TRBV19,TRBJ2-7,ASTPKPKGARYYEQY
TRBV5-1,TRBJ1-2,ASSLGDWGAEGYT
TRBV14,TRBJ2-7,ASSRDYEQY
TRBV7-2,TRBJ2-4,ASSSRGRVGDIQY
TRBV10-3,TRBJ1-1,AISPSGGTEAF
TRBV2,TRBJ2-5,ASRPGTSGTGETQY
TRBV4-3,TRBJ2-3,ASSKQVDRPTDTQY
TRBV5-1,TRBJ2-5,ASSRARSLLEKTQY
TRBV28,TRBJ1-5,ASSSQGGQQPQH
TRBV7-9,TRBJ2-1,ASSLLYDNEQF
TRBV7-9,TRBJ2-7,ASSRSGLSEQY
TRBV11-2,TRBJ2-7,ASSLLRVPYEQY
TRBV18,TRBJ2-5,ASSPSLAGVGETQY
TRBV9,TRBJ1-4,ASSPRDRANEKLF
TRBV2,TRBJ2-2,ASRSYNTGELF
TRBV7-9,TRBJ1-3,ASSSKTGYSGNTIY
TRBV19,TRBJ2-7,ASTRKWGSDSISYEQY
TRBV6-5,TRBJ2-7,ASSYRSQGSEQY
TRBV2,TRBJ2-7,ARSGQYNYEQY
TRBV7-2,TRBJ1-2,ASRSPGTGLWGYT
TRBV11-2,TRBJ2-1,ASSLGRDQYNEQF
TRBV5-1,TRBJ2-3,ASAVVSLTDTQY
TRBV9,TRBJ2-1,ASSPTSLSYNEQF
TRBV5-4,TRBJ2-1,ASSFGSNEQF